Listed here is a single T cell receptor beta chain. No cognate antigen has been identified for it. Per-base quality was not reported, and no clone a single base away is much larger than it. From the cysteine through the phenylalanine, the CDR3 covers 16 amino acids. Of all the DNA, just the CDR3 is kept, 48 bases in frame from base 1. The germline V gene gives CDR1 as SGHTS and CDR2 as YDEGEE. After removal of 4 bases from V and 5 bases from J, the junction retains 14 bases not matched to a gene. One collaborating source in Seattle enrolled patients while the patients were actively infected and followed the patients over time throughout the course of disease. Each collaborating institution followed its own protocols to collect whole blood in K2EDTA tubes. For TCRbeta analysis, collaborator samples were shipped as frozen whole blood, as isolated PBMCs, or as DNA extracted from either sample type. The sample originates from a study of blood T cell repertoires in COVID-19 (dated by TCRdb to 2020 to 2022). The study in broad terms: Samples from collaborators originated in the United States, Italy and Spain and spanned both the acute and convalescent phases of COVID-19. The prospective study material was composed of cDNA or gDNA derived from T cells, B-cell-depleted T cells, or PBMCs. Subjects who had been exposed to COVID-19, were actively infected with it, or had recovered from it provided the deeply sampled blood TCRbeta repertoires that made up the dataset. The repertoires were made available in a free public database intended to serve as a resource for research on the immune response to SARS-CoV-2. Samples were obtained from the ongoing ImmuneRACE study (first 160 participants) and from 950 to 1,500 subjects provided by 6 global collaborators. Nearly every sample came with metadata listing a de-identified subject ID, COVID-19 status, age in years and sex. Where HLA class I and class II types were available, the types were taken from metadata supplied by the sample provider, not from assay-based typing. Results the study describes overall, beyond this receptor: How much clinical and demographic metadata was included differed by source and by participant, and the metadata was provided uncurated.

TCRbeta CDR3 regions were amplified from genomic DNA using the immunoSEQ Assay, a bias-controlled multiplex PCR. As for the original processing: Within the assay, amplification of reference gene primers was used to estimate how many nucleated cells each sample contained. To quantify the absolute abundance of each unique TCRbeta CDR3 rearrangement, sequence reads were collapsed and filtered. For each sample, productive Simpson clonality was calculated by taking the square root of Simpson's diversity index across productive rearrangements. This immuneACCESS table, as held by TCRdb, lists in-frame sequences with V and J called but not all clones. Of the missing ones, under half trace to an unresolved V gene in checked studies; the others have no known cause. The DNA was the basis for D and trimming; V, J and clone size are from that table. Within this sample are roughly 200,000 clones, with nearly 85% of them counted one time only. In total, the top ten clones hold about 1.3% of the sample.

The sample was peripheral blood. The TCR comes from a woman aged 25 to 45 with COVID-19, enrolled during active disease. The V gene is TRBV5-8 and the J gene is TRBJ2-7, and 8 junctional nucleotides match TRBD1. The nucleotide sequence is given as TGTGCCAGCAGCCTAGGTCCCGGGACAGGTTCGAACGAGCAGTACTTC. Its protein product is CASSLGPGTGSNEQYF.